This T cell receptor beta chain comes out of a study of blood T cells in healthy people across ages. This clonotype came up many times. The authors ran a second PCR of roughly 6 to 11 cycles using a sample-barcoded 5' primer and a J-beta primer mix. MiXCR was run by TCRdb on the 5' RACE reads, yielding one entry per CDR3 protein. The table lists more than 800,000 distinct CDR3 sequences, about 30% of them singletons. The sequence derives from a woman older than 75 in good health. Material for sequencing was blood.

The CDR3 loop reads CASSPAGRGSVNEQFF. DNA for the CDR3: TGTGCCAGCAGCCCAGCAGGGCGGGGGAGTGTCAATGAGCAGTTCTTC. The V gene is TRBV6-2 or TRBV6-3, the J gene TRBJ2-1, with 7 nucleotides matching TRBD2. This CDR3 has 16 amino acids. V shed 6 bases, J shed 6 bases, and the junction held 14 bases outside the gene matches. CDR1 and CDR2 (germline): MNHEY, SVGEGT.